This is a list of T cell receptor beta chains from one sample in a study of T cells in tuberculosis. Profiled with immunoSEQ multiplex PCR; TCRdb holds only in-frame clones, not every one. In the table there are 40,000 or so clones, approximately 95% of which are singletons. The sample was PBMCs, taken at tuberculosis diagnosis. The receptors shown here come from an adult with tuberculosis. CDR3s include the opening cysteine and the closing phenylalanine or tryptophan. Fields, in order: clone size, J gene, D gene, V gene, CDR3 protein, CDR3 DNA. D genes are given only for firm matches. Clone size is not always given. Where it is, it says once, few, many or a class for expanded clones.

size: -
J: TRBJ1-5
D: -
V: TRBV4-1
CDR3: CASSQDNVQPQHF
DNA: TGCGCCAGCAGCCAAGATAATGTTCAGCCCCAGCATTTT

size: -
J: TRBJ2-2
D: TRBD1
V: TRBV19
CDR3: CASSTRTGSTTGELFF
DNA: TGTGCCAGTAGTACAAGGACAGGGAGTACCACCGGGGAGCTGTTTTTT

size: -
J: TRBJ2-3
D: -
V: TRBV18
CDR3: CASSPSGVGGSSTDTQYF
DNA: TGTGCCAGCTCACCATCGGGGGTAGGTGGGTCGTCCACAGATACGCAGTATTTT

size: -
J: TRBJ2-5
D: TRBD1
V: TRBV6-5
CDR3: CASSYSGQGPGETQYF
DNA: TGTGCCAGCAGTTACTCGGGACAGGGGCCTGGAGAGACCCAGTACTTC

size: -
J: TRBJ1-6
D: -
V: TRBV14
CDR3: CASSLPRLGGLDSPLHF
DNA: TGTGCCAGCAGCCTCCCCCGACTCGGAGGACTTGATTCACCCCTCCACTTT

size: -
J: TRBJ2-3
D: -
V: TRBV28
CDR3: CASSPPAELTDTQYF
DNA: TGTGCCAGCAGTCCCCCCGCCGAGCTCACAGATACGCAGTATTTT

size: -
J: TRBJ2-4
D: TRBD1
V: TRBV9
CDR3: CASSAYPTGENIQYF
DNA: TGTGCCAGCAGCGCTTACCCGACAGGGGAAAACATTCAGTACTTC

size: -
J: TRBJ1-4
D: TRBD1
V: TRBV13
CDR3: CASSFRDRGEDEKLFF
DNA: TGTGCCAGCAGCTTCCGGGACAGGGGGGAAGATGAAAAACTGTTTTTT

size: -
J: TRBJ2-2
D: TRBD2
V: TRBV12-5
CDR3: CASGLPSGGLSTGELFF
DNA: TGTGCTAGTGGTTTGCCTAGCGGGGGGTTAAGCACCGGGGAGCTGTTTTTT

size: -
J: TRBJ2-3
D: -
V: TRBV5-1
CDR3: CASSLAGDPTDTQYF
DNA: TGCGCCAGCAGCTTGGCAGGGGACCCCACAGATACGCAGTATTTT

size: -
J: TRBJ1-5
D: -
V: TRBV19
CDR3: CASSPTGGGQPQHF
DNA: TGTGCCAGTAGCCCGACGGGGGGAGGACAGCCCCAGCATTTT

size: -
J: TRBJ1-1
D: TRBD1
V: TRBV5-1
CDR3: CASSLGGQGLNTEAFF
DNA: TGCGCCAGCAGCTTGGGGGGACAGGGCCTGAACACTGAAGCTTTCTTT

size: -
J: TRBJ1-1
D: -
V: TRBV5-1
CDR3: CASSFRIGQEAFF
DNA: TGCGCCAGCAGCTTCCGAATAGGACAGGAAGCTTTCTTT

size: once
J: TRBJ2-1
D: -
V: TRBV7-2
CDR3: CASSFPLRSGPHRAVQFF
DNA: TGTGCCAGCAGCTTCCCCTTAAGGTCGGGACCGCACAGGGCGGTGCAGTTCTTC

size: -
J: TRBJ1-3
D: -
V: TRBV6-5
CDR3: CASSHRIDSGNTIYF
DNA: TGTGCCAGCAGTCACAGGATCGACTCTGGAAACACCATATATTTT

size: -
J: TRBJ1-6
D: TRBD1
V: TRBV6-1
CDR3: CASRKGQRDSPLHF
DNA: TGTGCCAGCAGAAAGGGACAGCGGGATTCACCCCTCCACTTT

size: once
J: TRBJ2-3
D: -
V: TRBV11-2
CDR3: CASSLAASAAQYF
DNA: TGTGCCAGCAGCTTAGCGGCTAGCGCGGCGCAGTATTTT

size: -
J: TRBJ2-1
D: TRBD1
V: TRBV7-9
CDR3: CASSLNPGQGRNEQFF
DNA: TGTGCCAGCAGCTTAAACCCTGGACAGGGGCGGAATGAGCAGTTCTTC

size: -
J: TRBJ1-4
D: TRBD1
V: TRBV28
CDR3: CASRGTGASPDEKLFF
DNA: TGTGCCAGCAGGGGGACAGGGGCGTCTCCGGATGAAAAACTGTTTTTT

size: -
J: TRBJ2-7
D: -
V: TRBV6-1
CDR3: CASTEGAGAAYEQYF
DNA: TGTGCCAGCACCGAAGGGGCGGGGGCGGCCTACGAGCAGTACTTC

size: -
J: TRBJ1-2
D: TRBD1
V: TRBV29-1
CDR3: CSAGQGEYYGYTF
DNA: TGCAGCGCAGGACAGGGGGAGTACTATGGCTACACCTTC

size: -
J: TRBJ2-7
D: TRBD2
V: TRBV7-3
CDR3: CASSISGGTSYEQYF
DNA: TGTGCCAGCAGCATTAGCGGGGGGACCTCCTACGAGCAGTACTTC

size: -
J: TRBJ1-1
D: -
V: TRBV6-5
CDR3: CASKQNTEAFF
DNA: TGTGCCAGCAAGCAGAACACTGAAGCTTTCTTT

size: once
J: TRBJ1-2
D: -
V: TRBV7-2
CDR3: CASSLELWDTTSHGYTF
DNA: TGTGCCAGCAGCTTAGAACTGTGGGACACAACCTCCCATGGCTACACCTTC

size: -
J: TRBJ1-2
D: -
V: TRBV5-8
CDR3: CASSFDRRDYGYTF
DNA: TGTGCCAGCAGCTTCGACAGACGTGACTATGGCTACACCTTC

size: -
J: TRBJ1-1
D: -
V: TRBV21-1
CDR3: CASSKVGQGNTEAFF
DNA: -

size: -
J: TRBJ2-3
D: -
V: TRBV9
CDR3: CASSVAAGLTDTQYF
DNA: TGTGCCAGCAGCGTAGCGGCGGGGCTCACAGATACGCAGTATTTT

size: -
J: TRBJ2-1
D: TRBD1
V: TRBV6-6
CDR3: CASSYSAGTGVQFF
DNA: TGTGCCAGCAGTTACTCAGCCGGGACAGGGGTTCAGTTCTTC

size: once
J: TRBJ1-6
D: TRBD1
V: TRBV5-4
CDR3: CASSLFNRGTANSPLHF
DNA: TGTGCCAGCAGCTTGTTTAATCGTGGGACAGCCAATTCACCCCTCCACTTT

size: -
J: TRBJ2-3
D: TRBD2
V: TRBV6-4
CDR3: CASSETSGGTDTQYF
DNA: TGTGCCAGCAGTGAGACTAGCGGGGGAACAGATACGCAGTATTTT

size: -
J: TRBJ1-1
D: -
V: TRBV6-5
CDR3: CASSLGGNTEAFF
DNA: TGTGCCAGCAGCCTAGGGGGGAACACTGAAGCTTTCTTT

size: -
J: TRBJ1-4
D: -
V: TRBV6-5
CDR3: CASSHRDSSNEKLFF
DNA: TGTGCCAGCAGTCACCGAGACAGTTCCAATGAAAAACTGTTTTTT

size: once
J: TRBJ1-4
D: -
V: TRBV11-2
CDR3: CASSLANLGEKLFF
DNA: TGTGCCAGCAGCTTAGCCAACCTCGGGGAAAAACTGTTTTTT

size: -
J: TRBJ1-2
D: -
V: TRBV29-1
CDR3: CSVESVHGYTF
DNA: TGCAGCGTTGAATCGGTCCATGGCTACACCTTC

size: -
J: TRBJ2-7
D: -
V: TRBV10-3
CDR3: CAISGRDEQYF
DNA: TGTGCCATCAGTGGGCGGGACGAGCAGTACTTC

size: -
J: TRBJ2-7
D: -
V: TRBV14
CDR3: CASSLRGLGYEQYF
DNA: TGTGCCAGCAGCCTGAGGGGACTGGGCTACGAGCAGTACTTC

size: -
J: TRBJ1-6
D: TRBD1
V: TRBV27
CDR3: CASSLGQGFGSPLHF
DNA: TGTGCCAGCAGTTTAGGACAGGGTTTTGGTTCACCCCTCCACTTT

size: -
J: TRBJ2-1
D: TRBD1
V: TRBV28
CDR3: CASSGTGEFF
DNA: TGTGCCAGCAGTGGGACAGGAGAGTTCTTC

size: -
J: TRBJ1-2
D: TRBD1
V: TRBV28
CDR3: CASSLSNPGQGSGAGYGYTF
DNA: TGTGCCAGCAGTTTATCCAACCCGGGACAGGGAAGTGGAGCGGGCTATGGCTACACCTTC